The 12 T cell receptor beta chains presented below share a single source sample, sequenced in a study of shared clonotypes between healthy human individuals. Generated by immunoSEQ multiplex PCR, the TCRdb table keeps only in-frame clones and is missing some. This sample yields hundreds of thousands of clones, of which roughly three quarters are seen a single time; approximately 12% belongs to the top ten. The sample comprised PBMCs. The receptors come from a woman in her thirties or forties in good health. Some clones in this sample may be carry-over from other donors' samples.

The genes are TRBV29-1 and TRBJ1-2; 10 bases line up with TRBD1. J gave up 0 bases and V 2 bases, and 3 bases lay outside the gene matches. This CDR3 has 15 amino acids. The germline V gene has CDR1 SQVTM and CDR2 ANQGSEA. In nucleotides, the CDR3 is TGCAGCGTTGAACTAGGACAGGGGGCTAACTATGGCTACACCTTC. This encodes CSVELGQGANYGYTF. Full variable domain (rest looked up from reference TRBV29-1 and TRBJ1-2): SAVISQKPSRDICQRGTSLTIQCQVDSQVTMMFWYRQQPGQSLTLIATANQGSEATYESGFVIDKFPISRPNLTFSTLTVSNMSPEDSSIYLCSVELGQGANYGYTFGSGTRLTVV.

In the case of this clone: This likely came from a read error, as a far larger clone is one base away. The chain links TRBV7-6 to TRBJ2-7; 10 bases are a match to TRBD1. The CDR3 is made up of 14 amino acids. The germline CDR1 and CDR2 sequences are SGHVS and FNYEAQ. CDR3 region: CASSSGQGSYELYF. As DNA, the CDR3 is TGTGCTAGCAGCTCGGGACAGGGGTCCTACGAGCTGTACTTC. Full variable domain (rest looked up from reference TRBV7-6 and TRBJ2-7): GAGVSQSPRYKVTKRGQDVALRCDPISGHVSLYWYRQALGQGPEFLTYFNYEAQQDKSGLPNDRFSAERPEGSISTLTIQRTEQRDSAMYRCASSSGQGSYELYFGPGTRLTVT.

In this sample, this clone turned up once. This chain links TRBV11-2 with TRBJ2-6; 7 bases are shared with TRBD1. The CDR3 loop spans 17 amino acids. Unmatched junction bases numbered 9, after V lost 6 bases and J lost 1 base. CDR1 and CDR2 (germline): SGHAT, FQNNGV. The CDR3 region is CASSTRNRGSGANVLTF. CDR3 sequence (DNA): TGTGCCAGCAGTACCCGGAACAGGGGTTCTGGGGCCAACGTCCTGACTTTC. Complete variable domain (other parts from reference TRBV11-2 and TRBJ2-6): EAGVAQSPRYKIIEKRQSVAFWCNPISGHATLYWYQQILGQGPKLLIQFQNNGVVDDSQLPKDRFSAERLKGVDSTLKIQPAKLEDSAVYLCASSTRNRGSGANVLTFGAGSRLTVL.

As concerns this clone: A far larger clone is off by one base, so a read error is likely. This chain uses TRBV5-1 with TRBJ1-2, with 8 bases lining up with TRBD1. Germline-derived CDR1 and CDR2 are SGHRS and YFSETQ. The CDR3 runs to 15 residues. The CDR3 here is CASSLEAGGSGGYAF. The CDR3 DNA is TGCGCCAGCAGCTTGGAGGCAGGGGGCTCGGGCGGCTACGCCTTC. The full variable domain, rest sourced from reference TRBV5-1 and TRBJ1-2, is KAGVTQTPRYLIKTRGQQVTLSCSPISGHRSVSWYQQTPGQGLQFLFEYFSETQRNKGNFPGRFSGRQFSNSRSEMNVSTLELGDSALYLCASSLEAGGSGGYAFGSGTRLTVV.

The chain uses TRBV27 and TRBJ2-1; D is unclear. This CDR3 has 14 residues. V gave up 6 bases and J gave up 2 bases, with 11 bases separating them. CDR1 is MNHEY, CDR2 SMNVEV, per germline (reference sequence). Written as DNA, the CDR3 is TGTGCCAGCAGCTGGGTGTACCCCTACAATGAGCAGTTCTTC. It is translated as CASSWVYPYNEQFF.

V gene TRBV30 combines with J gene TRBJ2-7, with 10 bases lining up with TRBD2. Germline V lookup: CDR1 GTSNPN, CDR2 SVGIG (reference sequence). V shed 0 bases and J 10 bases; nucleotides not matched to a gene: 9. This CDR3 region has 14 residues. The chain's CDR3 is CAWSVELAGVSQYF. In DNA, the CDR3 is TGTGCCTGGAGTGTAGAGCTAGCGGGAGTGTCTCAGTACTTC.

In regard to this clone: Other DNA sequences in this sample translate to the same CDR3. The rearrangement uses TRBV5-4 and TRBJ2-1; 8 nucleotides match TRBD1. The CDR3 contains 13 residues. Germline assignment: CDR1 SGHNT and CDR2 YYREEE (reference sequence). V gave up 4 bases and J gave up 6 bases; unmatched junction bases: 3. CDR3 sequence (DNA): TGTGCCAGCAGCACGGACAGGGCCAATGAGCAGTTCTTC. As protein: CASSTDRANEQFF.

The chain recombines TRBV27 with TRBJ1-1; possibly TRBD1 for D (5 bases). V lost 11 bases, J lost 6 bases, and 13 bases lay in between. Germline V lookup: CDR1 MNHEY, CDR2 SMNVEV (reference sequence). CDR3 length equals 11 residues. The CDR3 sequence: CARQGGPEAFF. For the CDR3, the DNA is TGTGCCCGTCAGGGAGGCCCTGAAGCTTTCTTT.

The chain uses TRBV19 and TRBJ2-2; tentative D call: TRBD1 (6 bases). With 7 bases removed from V and 5 bases from J, the gap between germline ends came to 14 bases. CDR1 is LNHDA, CDR2 SQIVND, per germline (reference sequence). The CDR3 spans 14 residues. The CDR3 spells CASKGELGTGELFF. CDR3 sequence (DNA): TGTGCCAGTAAGGGGGAGCTGGGGACCGGGGAGCTGTTTTTT.

This chain connects TRBV30 to TRBJ1-2, with D possibly matching TRBD1 (6 bases). Germline CDR1 reads GTSNPN; CDR2 reads SVGIG (reference sequence). The germline V and J ends were trimmed by 8 bases and 3 bases, with 13 bases remaining between them. The CDR3 is made up of 12 amino acids. The CDR3: CAGFQGYYGYTF. The CDR3 DNA reads TGTGCCGGTTTCCAGGGGTACTATGGCTACACCTTC.

This clone has more than one count but fewer than ten. CDR3 sequence reads: CASSIDDYRGTNTEAFF. The CDR3 region has the DNA TGTGCCAGTAGTATAGACGATTACAGGGGCACGAACACTGAAGCTTTCTTT. The V call is TRBV19, the J call TRBJ1-1, with 7 bases lining up with TRBD1. The CDR3 runs to 17 residues. Trimming removed 0 bases from V and 1 base from J; junction bases left unmatched: 8. CDR1 and CDR2 (germline): LNHDA, SQIVND (reference sequence).

The CDR3 sequence is CASGLAGGTGFYNEQFF. The CDR3 DNA follows: TGTGCTAGTGGTTTGGCTGGCGGGACTGGATTCTACAATGAGCAGTTCTTC. The chain links TRBV12-5 to TRBJ2-1; weak D call: TRBD2 (6 bases). This CDR3 region has 17 residues. V was trimmed by 1 base and J by 3 bases, leaving 16 bases between them. CDR1 is LGHNT, CDR2 FRNRAP, per germline.